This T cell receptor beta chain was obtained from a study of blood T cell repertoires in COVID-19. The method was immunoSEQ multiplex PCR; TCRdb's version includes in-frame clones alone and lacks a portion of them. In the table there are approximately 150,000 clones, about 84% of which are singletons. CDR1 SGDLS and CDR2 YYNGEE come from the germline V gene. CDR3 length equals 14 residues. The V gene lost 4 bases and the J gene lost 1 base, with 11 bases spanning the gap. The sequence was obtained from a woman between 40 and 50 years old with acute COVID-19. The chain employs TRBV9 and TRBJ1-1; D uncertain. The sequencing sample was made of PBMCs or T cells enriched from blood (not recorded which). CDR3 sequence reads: CASSPRSGNTEAFF. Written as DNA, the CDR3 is TGTGCCAGCAGCCCCCGATCGGGGAACACTGAAGCTTTCTTT.